Reported below is one TCR beta chain. Authors' methods: It was from reference gene primer amplification that nucleated cell counts were estimated. Profiled with immunoSEQ multiplex PCR; TCRdb holds only in-frame clones, not every one. V, J and clone size were drawn from that table, and D and trimming were deduced from the DNA. The sample has over 30,000 clones; roughly 74% are singletons. The ends lost 5 bases at V and 3 bases at J; junction bases unmatched: 9. The CDR3 loop spans 16 amino acids. Germline-derived CDR1 and CDR2 are MNHEY and SMNVEV (reference sequence). The sample comes from a study of blood T cell repertoires in COVID-19. About the study: Acute-phase and convalescent COVID-19 samples originated in the United States, Italy and Spain. T cells, B-cell-depleted T cells, or PBMCs provided the cDNA or gDNA that served as material.

The gene calls are TRBV27 and TRBJ2-1, with TRBD2 matching 8 bases. The origin of this receptor is a man aged 80 or over with active or convalescent COVID-19. Input material: peripheral blood. CDR3 sequence (DNA): TGTGCCAGCAGTGCTTCGGGACTAGTCAACTACAATGAGCAGTTCTTC. Its protein is CASSASGLVNYNEQFF.